Each of the 29 T cell receptor beta chains below was sequenced from the same sample in a study of T cells in localized non-small cell lung cancer. TCRdb's table, derived via immunoSEQ multiplex PCR, lists solely in-frame clones and lacks some. The sample has approximately 35,000 clones, roughly 90% seen once. Sample: peripheral blood, taken before any cancer treatment. The receptors come from a man aged 40 to 70 with stage I lung adenocarcinoma.

The chain links TRBV5-6 to TRBJ2-1; D might be TRBD2 (6 bases). CDR3 size: 15 residues. The V gene lost 6 bases and the J gene lost 4 bases, with 17 bases spanning the gap. The germline V gene has CDR1 SGHDT and CDR2 YYEEEE. The CDR3 DNA follows: TGTGCCAGCACTAGTGGGGCGGGGAGTTACAATGAGCAGTTCTTC. Protein product: CASTSGAGSYNEQFF. The full variable domain, with the rest looked up from reference TRBV5-6 and TRBJ2-1, is DAGVTQSPTHLIKTRGQQVTLRCSPKSGHDTVSWYQQALGQGPQFIFQYYEEEERQRGNFPDRFSGHQFPNYSSELNVNALLLGDSALYLCASTSGAGSYNEQFFGPGTRLTVL.

The J gene is TRBJ1-1, the V gene TRBV20-1; perhaps TRBD1 as D (5 bases). Germline V CDR1 and CDR2: DFQATT, SNEGSKA (reference sequence). V dropped 0 bases and J dropped 11 bases, with 10 bases sitting between them. The CDR3 sequence is 11 residues long. The CDR3 DNA is TGCAGTGCTAGAGAGGAGGGGTGGGCTTTCTTT. Amino acid sequence: CSAREEGWAFF.

This clone was counted once. This sequence joins TRBV29-1 and TRBJ2-5; perhaps D is TRBD1 or TRBD2 (6 bases each). The CDR3 extends over 12 amino acids. V was clipped by 4 bases and J by 5 bases, with 11 bases between them. Germline lookup yields CDR1 SQVTM and CDR2 ANQGSEA. The CDR3 sequence is CSVVGGGETQYF. CDR3 sequence (DNA): TGCAGCGTTGTGGGGGGCGGTGAGACCCAGTACTTC.

V and J are TRBV18 and TRBJ2-3; no definite D call. Trimming took 1 base from V and 7 from J, leaving 18 bases between them. The CDR3 is made up of 16 amino acids. Germline-derived CDR1 and CDR2 are KGHSH and LQKENI. The CDR3 loop reads CASSPLSTSGRHTQYF. DNA for the CDR3: TGTGCCAGCTCACCACTCAGCACTTCTGGACGCCATACGCAGTATTTT.

This sequence joins TRBV6-5 and TRBJ1-2; maybe TRBD1 (6 bases). Trimming left V 4 bases short and J 4 bases short, with 19 bases between. This CDR3 comprises 16 residues. The germline V gene encodes CDR1 MNHEY and CDR2 SVGAGI. Here the CDR3 DNA reads TGTGCCAGCAGTTTTCTCCTAACCCGGGGGGCCTATGGCTACACCTTC. Its protein is CASSFLLTRGAYGYTF.

The genes are TRBV4-2 and TRBJ1-4, with D unresolved. The CDR3 spans 19 residues. CDR1 is LGHNA and CDR2 is YNFKEQ in the germline V gene. Trimming removed 4 bases from V and 0 bases from J, with 21 bases in between. DNA of the CDR3: TGTGCCAGCAGCCTTAAACGCGGGGTTGGATCTGCAACTAATGAAAAACTGTTTTTT. Its translation is CASSLKRGVGSATNEKLFF.

The chain recombines TRBV19 with TRBJ1-5; 11 nucleotides match TRBD1. This CDR3 comprises 16 residues. With 11 bases clipped from V and 0 bases from J, the junction kept 9 bases outside the gene matches. The germline V gene encodes CDR1 LNHDA and CDR2 SQIVND (reference sequence). CDR3 in amino acids: CASIGTGGYSNQPQHF. The CDR3 DNA follows: TGTGCCTCCATCGGGACAGGGGGATATAGCAATCAGCCCCAGCATTTT.

V is TRBV30 and J is TRBJ2-3; TRBD1 matches 8 bases. This CDR3 region has 17 residues. Germline V gene sequence: CDR1 GTSNPN, CDR2 SVGIG (reference sequence). V dropped 3 bases and J dropped 0; count of bases not matched to a gene: 11. DNA of the CDR3: TGTGCCTGGAGGGGCAGGGGGCTTTTAGGTAGCACAGATACGCAGTATTTT. Encoded protein: CAWRGRGLLGSTDTQYF.

V gene TRBV2 combines with J gene TRBJ2-1; tentatively, D is TRBD1 or TRBD2 (5 bases each). Between the trimmed V and J ends, which lost 3 bases and 15 bases, there was a span of 15 bases. The CDR3 loop spans 12 amino acids. Germline V CDR1 and CDR2: SNHLY, FYNNEI. The CDR3: CASSERTGTRFF. CDR3 in DNA: TGTGCCAGCAGTGAGAGGACCGGGACCCGGTTCTTC.

The chain joins TRBV5-1 to TRBJ2-3; D uncertain. Germline V lookup: CDR1 SGHRS, CDR2 YFSETQ. Trimming removed 5 bases at V and 2 bases at J, with 18 bases between. The CDR3 is 16 amino acids. The CDR3 protein is CASRNLGLGNTDTQYF. The CDR3 DNA follows: TGCGCCAGCAGAAACCTAGGTCTGGGCAACACAGATACGCAGTATTTT.

V is TRBV5-6 and J is TRBJ2-7; D ambiguous. V gave up 0 bases and J gave up 6 bases, with 10 bases separating them. Germline CDR1 SGHDT, CDR2 YYEEEE. The CDR3 is 13 amino acids. The DNA of the CDR3 is TGTGCCAGCAGCTTGGGACCTTCGGCCGAGCAGTACTTC. Amino acid sequence: CASSLGPSAEQYF.

In regard to this clone: Distinct nucleotide sequences in the sample also encode this CDR3. The chain carries TRBV7-8 and TRBJ2-7; a weak D match, TRBD2 (7 bases). Trimming left V 0 bases short and J 8 bases short, with 11 bases between. The length of the CDR3 is 13 residues. Looked up from germline, CDR1 is SGHVS and CDR2 is FQNEAQ. The CDR3 region is CASSLAGGPQQYF. As DNA, the CDR3 is TGTGCCAGCAGCTTAGCGGGGGGGCCACAGCAGTACTTC.

The chain recombines TRBV6-5 with TRBJ2-7, with D possibly TRBD2 on 6 matching bases. V lost 5 bases, J lost 0 bases, and 14 bases lay in between. The length of the CDR3 is 15 residues. Per germline, CDR1 MNHEY and CDR2 SVGAGI. CDR3 in amino acids: CASSTLGGSSYEQYF. CDR3 bases: TGTGCCAGCAGTACCCTGGGGGGAAGCTCCTACGAGCAGTACTTC.

The chain links TRBV29-1 to TRBJ2-5, with D possibly matching TRBD1 (5 bases). This CDR3 is built from 14 residues. Germline CDR1 reads SQVTM; CDR2 reads ANQGSEA. The CDR3 region has the DNA TGCGGCACCAGGAAATCAGGGTTACAAGAGACCCAGTACTTC. Translation gives CGTRKSGLQETQYF.

The chain links TRBV19 to TRBJ2-6; D is perhaps TRBD1 or TRBD2 (5 bases each). CDR1 is LNHDA, CDR2 SQIVND, per germline (reference sequence). The V and J ends lost 8 bases and 1 base respectively, with 24 bases between them. This CDR3 comprises 19 residues. CDR3 region: CASDSVGVGSKSGANVLTF. Here the CDR3 DNA reads TGTGCCAGTGACTCAGTAGGGGTAGGGAGTAAATCTGGGGCCAACGTCCTGACTTTC. Using reference TRBV19 and TRBJ2-6 for the parts outside the CDR3, the full variable domain is DGGITQSPKYLFRKEGQNVTLSCEQNLNHDAMYWYRQDPGQGLRLIYYSQIVNDFQKGDIAEGYSVSREKKESFPLTVTSAQKNPTAFYLCASDSVGVGSKSGANVLTFGAGSRLTVL.

This clone ranks as medium-sized. The chain carries TRBV5-1 and TRBJ2-7; D remains ambiguous. V was pared by 3 bases and J by 6 bases, with 13 bases between. The CDR3 has 13 amino acids. Germline CDR1 reads SGHRS; CDR2 reads YFSETQ. The CDR3 region is CASSSETSAEQYF. CDR3 nucleotides: TGCGCCAGCAGCTCCGAAACAAGCGCCGAGCAGTACTTC. Complete variable domain (other parts from reference TRBV5-1 and TRBJ2-7): KAGVTQTPRYLIKTRGQQVTLSCSPISGHRSVSWYQQTPGQGLQFLFEYFSETQRNKGNFPGRFSGRQFSNSRSEMNVSTLELGDSALYLCASSSETSAEQYFGPGTRLTVT.

The chain recombines TRBV27 with TRBJ1-2; D perhaps matches TRBD1 (6 bases). The germline V gene has CDR1 MNHEY and CDR2 SMNVEV (reference sequence). V lost 0 bases and J 4 bases, leaving 9 bases between the germline ends. This CDR3 contains 14 residues. CDR3 DNA sequence: TGTGCCAGCAGTTTATCGGGGGCACTCTATGGCTACACCTTC. As protein: CASSLSGALYGYTF.

This clone was found a few times. The chain recombines TRBV18 with TRBJ2-7; maybe TRBD1 (6 bases). The CDR3 runs 16 residues. CDR1 and CDR2 (germline): KGHSH, LQKENI. Trimming took 3 bases from V and 5 from J, leaving 20 bases between them. The CDR3 region is CASSPSIGTWSNEQYF. CDR3 nucleotide sequence: TGTGCCAGCTCACCGAGTATAGGGACATGGTCTAACGAGCAGTACTTC.

This chain connects TRBV6-5 to TRBJ2-5; D gene ambiguous. The V gene's germline CDR1 is MNHEY and CDR2 SVGAGI. The CDR3 runs to 13 residues. V gave up 8 bases and J gave up 5 bases, with 15 bases separating them. The chain's CDR3 is CASAWILGETQYF. The DNA of the CDR3 is TGTGCCAGCGCTTGGATATTGGGGGAGACCCAGTACTTC.

The chain has TRBV6-1 and TRBJ1-1, with 9 nucleotides matching TRBD1. Germline CDR1 is MNHNS and CDR2 is SASEGT. This CDR3 contains 11 residues. V gave up 6 bases and J gave up 11 bases; unmatched junction bases: 4. The CDR3 nucleotides read TGTGCCAGCAGCCGGACAGGGGAGGCTTTCTTT. Encoded protein: CASSRTGEAFF.

This clone was found a few times. This chain links TRBV7-2 with TRBJ2-1; no reliable D call. Germline assignment: CDR1 SGHTA and CDR2 FQGNSA. This CDR3 comprises 12 residues. V lost 5 bases and J lost 5, with 7 bases in between. CDR3 amino acids: CASSPRNNEQFF. The DNA of the CDR3 is TGTGCCAGCAGCCCCCGTAACAATGAGCAGTTCTTC.

The chain employs TRBV19 and TRBJ1-6, with 9 bases lining up with TRBD1. The CDR3 has 15 residues. V trimming: 3 bases; J trimming: 14 bases; junction bases outside the gene matches: 11. CDR1 is LNHDA and CDR2 is SQIVND in the germline V gene (reference sequence). The CDR3 nucleotides are TGTGCCAGTAGTATCCCGGACAGGGGCGGTTGGGCCCTCCACTTT. Amino acid sequence: CASSIPDRGGWALHF.

This clone was counted a single time. The V gene is TRBV7-6, the J gene TRBJ2-3; TRBD2 agrees at 10 bases. Trimming cost V 4 bases and J 0 bases; bases outside gene matches: 1. Germline V gene data show CDR1 as SGHVS and CDR2 as FNYEAQ. The CDR3 totals 15 residues. CDR3: CASSSGLASTDTQYF. CDR3 DNA: TGTGCCAGCAGCTCGGGACTAGCGAGCACAGATACGCAGTATTTT.

This clone was seen just once. The chain links TRBV5-1 to TRBJ2-7; D might be TRBD1 or TRBD2, each matching 5 bases. Trimming stripped 7 bases from V and 0 bases from J, with 11 bases between. CDR3 length equals 13 residues. Germline V gene data show CDR1 as SGHRS and CDR2 as YFSETQ. The CDR3 loop reads CASSRDGSYEQYF. The CDR3 nucleotides are TGCGCCAGCTCTCGGGACGGCTCCTACGAGCAGTACTTC. Together with reference TRBV5-1 and TRBJ2-7, the CDR3 gives the full variable domain: KAGVTQTPRYLIKTRGQQVTLSCSPISGHRSVSWYQQTPGQGLQFLFEYFSETQRNKGNFPGRFSGRQFSNSRSEMNVSTLELGDSALYLCASSRDGSYEQYFGPGTRLTVT.

This chain joins TRBV19 and TRBJ1-1; TRBD1 agrees at 8 bases. This CDR3 is 15 amino acids long. Trimming at V came to 7 bases and at J to 0 bases, leaving 7 bases not matched to a gene. Germline values: CDR1 LNHDA, CDR2 SQIVND (reference sequence). The CDR3 region has the DNA TGTGCCAGTACGGAGACAGGGGCCTTGAACACTGAAGCTTTCTTT. As protein: CASTETGALNTEAFF.

The V gene is TRBV6-1, the J gene TRBJ1-1, with D maybe TRBD1 (5 bases). V was pared by 4 bases and J by 8 bases, with 23 bases between. Germline V lookup: CDR1 MNHNS, CDR2 SASEGT. The CDR3 consists of 16 residues. The CDR3, as DNA: TGTGCCAGCAGTGTCGGTCGTTTAGGAGACGGGGGGGAAGCTTTCTTT. Protein: CASSVGRLGDGGEAFF.

The J gene is TRBJ1-4, the V gene TRBV11-2; 8 nucleotides match TRBD1. From germline, CDR1 is SGHAT and CDR2 FQNNGV. The V segment lost 7 bases and the J segment 11 bases; nucleotides outside the gene matches: 9. This CDR3 is built from 13 residues. CDR3 nucleotide sequence: TGTGCCAGCACTCAGGGGGCGGTAGGGAAACTGTTTTTT. This gives the protein CASTQGAVGKLFF.

The V gene is TRBV5-5, the J gene TRBJ1-2, with a tentative D call TRBD1 (5 bases). V lost 0 bases to trimming and J lost 4 bases, with 16 bases between them. The CDR3 has 16 amino acids. The germline CDR1 and CDR2 sequences are SGHKS and YYEKEE (reference sequence). The CDR3 spells CASSLGQTVGAYGYTF. DNA of the CDR3: TGTGCCAGCAGCTTGGGACAGACAGTAGGAGCCTATGGCTACACCTTC.

V is TRBV5-1 and J is TRBJ1-4; no clear D gene. Germline CDR1 and CDR2: SGHRS and YFSETQ. Trimming pared 6 bases from V and 5 bases from J, leaving 20 bases between. This CDR3 is built from 16 residues. The CDR3 DNA reads as TGCGCCAGCAAAGTCGGAACCAGCGGCTTAAATGAAAAACTGTTTTTT. Protein: CASKVGTSGLNEKLFF.